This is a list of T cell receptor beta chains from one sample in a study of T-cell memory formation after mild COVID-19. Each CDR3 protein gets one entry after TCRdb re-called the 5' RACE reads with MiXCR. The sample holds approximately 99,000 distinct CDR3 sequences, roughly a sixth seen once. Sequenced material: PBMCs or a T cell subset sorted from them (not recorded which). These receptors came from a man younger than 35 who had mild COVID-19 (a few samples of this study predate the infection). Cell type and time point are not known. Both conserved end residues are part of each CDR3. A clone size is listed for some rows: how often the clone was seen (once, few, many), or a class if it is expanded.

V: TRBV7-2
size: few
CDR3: CASSPSSGGSETQYF

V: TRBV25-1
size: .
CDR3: CASSELTEETQYF

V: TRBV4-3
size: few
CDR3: CASSQDGPEGYTF

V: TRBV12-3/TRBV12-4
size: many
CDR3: CASSFSSGVPNTGELFF

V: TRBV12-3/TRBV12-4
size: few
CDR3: CASTKSGGSYEQYF

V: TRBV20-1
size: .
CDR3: CSASREESQPQHF

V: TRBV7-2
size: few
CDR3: CASNVMGWEETQYF

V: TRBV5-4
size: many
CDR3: CASSLLGQVGFF

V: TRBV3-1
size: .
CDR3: CASSQDHFGGYGYTF

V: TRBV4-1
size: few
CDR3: CASSQDRDSSYNEQFF

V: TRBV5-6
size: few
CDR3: CASSVLGVGSGNTIYF

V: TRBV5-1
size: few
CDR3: CASSNTGTSGTDTQYF

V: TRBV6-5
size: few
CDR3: CATGTANTGELFF

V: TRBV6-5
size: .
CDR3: CASNKYRGNTEAFF

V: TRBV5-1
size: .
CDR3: CASSLTGPNQPQHF

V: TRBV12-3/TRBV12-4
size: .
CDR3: CASSGGQGEGWGTEAFF

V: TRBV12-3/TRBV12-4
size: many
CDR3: CASNKEVAGAEGETQYF

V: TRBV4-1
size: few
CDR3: CASSQAGQGFGYTF

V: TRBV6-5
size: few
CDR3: CASSYPAAGGWYIQYF

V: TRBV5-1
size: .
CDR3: CASSLELGGNAEAFF

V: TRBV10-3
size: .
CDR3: CAISEDRLYGYTF

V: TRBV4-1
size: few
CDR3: CASSQPYGTEDTGELFF

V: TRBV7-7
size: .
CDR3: CASSLQGRVGTQYF

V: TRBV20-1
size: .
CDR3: CSARRQGNEKLFF

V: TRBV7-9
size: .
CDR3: CASSGTGGDTEAFF

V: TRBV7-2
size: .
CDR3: CASSLAGRTGGFEKLFF

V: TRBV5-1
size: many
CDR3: CASSLNRAEGDIQYF

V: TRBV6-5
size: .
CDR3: CATTRTGGYEQYF

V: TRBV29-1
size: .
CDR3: CSVGDRGRGDYGYTF

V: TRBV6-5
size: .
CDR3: CASRVDRGVTGELFF

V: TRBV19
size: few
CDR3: CASIGTGSRVSGGAFF

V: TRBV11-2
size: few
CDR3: CASTIRQGETQYF

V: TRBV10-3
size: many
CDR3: CAISQGTYEQYF

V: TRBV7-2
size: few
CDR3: CASSFARGTGELFF

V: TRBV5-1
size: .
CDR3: CASSLQGTNYGYTF

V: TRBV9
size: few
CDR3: CASSVTPGLSNEQFF

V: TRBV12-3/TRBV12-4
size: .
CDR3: CASSLTLQGNYGYTF

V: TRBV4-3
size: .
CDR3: CASSQDLGPRPQHF

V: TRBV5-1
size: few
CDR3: CASSPMGDFTNEQFF

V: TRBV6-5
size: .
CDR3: CASSYRGGQAGSPLHF

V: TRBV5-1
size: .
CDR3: CASSRGGGDGYTF

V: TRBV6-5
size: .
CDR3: CASESGQKAFF

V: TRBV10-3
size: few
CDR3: CAIGGQGARGNQPQHF

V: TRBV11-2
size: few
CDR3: CASSLDPSGSWYEQYF

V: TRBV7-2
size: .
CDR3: CASSFRDTNTGELFF

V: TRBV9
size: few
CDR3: CASSVNDRGEGDEQFF

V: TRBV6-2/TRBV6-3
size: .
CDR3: CASNSWSSYNSPLHF